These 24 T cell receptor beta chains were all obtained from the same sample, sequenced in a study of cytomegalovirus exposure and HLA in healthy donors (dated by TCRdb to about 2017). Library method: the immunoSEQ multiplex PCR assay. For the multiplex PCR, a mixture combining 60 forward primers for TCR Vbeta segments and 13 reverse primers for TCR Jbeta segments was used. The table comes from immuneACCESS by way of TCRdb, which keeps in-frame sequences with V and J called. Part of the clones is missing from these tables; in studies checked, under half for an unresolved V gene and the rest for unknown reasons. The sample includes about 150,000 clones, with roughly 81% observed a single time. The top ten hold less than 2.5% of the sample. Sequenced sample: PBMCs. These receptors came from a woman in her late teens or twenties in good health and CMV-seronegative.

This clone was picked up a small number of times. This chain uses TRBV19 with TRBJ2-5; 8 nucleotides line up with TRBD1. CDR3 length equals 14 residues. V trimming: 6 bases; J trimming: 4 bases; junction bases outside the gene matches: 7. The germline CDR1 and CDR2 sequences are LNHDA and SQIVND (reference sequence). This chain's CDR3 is CASRRTGMAETQYF. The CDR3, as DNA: TGTGCCAGTAGGCGGACAGGGATGGCAGAGACCCAGTACTTC.

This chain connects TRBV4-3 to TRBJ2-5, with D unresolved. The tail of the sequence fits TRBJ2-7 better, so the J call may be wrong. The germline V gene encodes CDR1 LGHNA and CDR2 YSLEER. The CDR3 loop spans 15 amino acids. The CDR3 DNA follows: TGCGCCAGCAGCCAAGATTATCCGAATACCTACGAGCAGTACTTC. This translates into CASSQDYPNTYEQYF.

The CDR3 here is CASSFEQGNYEETQYF. The DNA of the CDR3 is TGTGCCAGCAGTTTCGAACAGGGAAATTATGAAGAGACCCAGTACTTC. The rearrangement links TRBV27 to TRBJ2-5; TRBD1 is a possible D gene (6 bases). The CDR3 contains 16 residues. With 3 bases removed from V and 3 bases from J, the gap between germline ends came to 17 bases. CDR1 is MNHEY, CDR2 SMNVEV, per germline (reference sequence).

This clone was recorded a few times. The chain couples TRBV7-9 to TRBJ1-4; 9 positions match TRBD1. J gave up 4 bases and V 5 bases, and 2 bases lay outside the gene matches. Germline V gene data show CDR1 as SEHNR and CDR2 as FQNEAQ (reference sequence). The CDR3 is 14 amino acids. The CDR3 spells CASSPGQGNEKLFF. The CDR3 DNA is TGTGCCAGCAGCCCGGGACAGGGTAATGAAAAACTGTTTTTT.

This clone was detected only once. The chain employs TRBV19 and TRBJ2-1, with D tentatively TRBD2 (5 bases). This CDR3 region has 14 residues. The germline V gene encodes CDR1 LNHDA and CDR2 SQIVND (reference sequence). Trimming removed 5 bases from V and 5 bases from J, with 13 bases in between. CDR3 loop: CASSPEGKNNEQFF. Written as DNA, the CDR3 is TGTGCCAGTAGTCCCGAGGGAAAGAACAATGAGCAGTTCTTC.

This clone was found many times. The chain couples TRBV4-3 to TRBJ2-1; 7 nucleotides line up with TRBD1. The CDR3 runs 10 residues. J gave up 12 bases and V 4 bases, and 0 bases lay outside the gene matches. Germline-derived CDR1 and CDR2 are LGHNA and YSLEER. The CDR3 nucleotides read TGCGCCAGCAGCCGGACAGGGCAGTTCTTC. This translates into CASSRTGQFF.

CDR3 loop: CASSLGLADNNEQFF. The DNA of the CDR3 is TGTGCCAGCAGCTTGGGCCTAGCGGACAACAATGAGCAGTTCTTC. This chain joins TRBV7-9 and TRBJ2-1; 7 nucleotides align to TRBD2. After removal of 3 bases from V and 5 bases from J, the junction contained 7 bases not matched to a gene. CDR1 and CDR2 from the germline V gene are SEHNR and FQNEAQ (reference sequence). The CDR3 length is 15 residues. The entire variable domain, with the rest obtained from reference TRBV7-9 and TRBJ2-1, is as follows: DTGVSQNPRHKITKRGQNVTFRCDPISEHNRLYWYRQTLGQGPEFLTYFQNEAQLEKSRLLSDRFSAERPKGSFSTLEIQRTEQGDSAMYLCASSLGLADNNEQFFGPGTRLTVL.

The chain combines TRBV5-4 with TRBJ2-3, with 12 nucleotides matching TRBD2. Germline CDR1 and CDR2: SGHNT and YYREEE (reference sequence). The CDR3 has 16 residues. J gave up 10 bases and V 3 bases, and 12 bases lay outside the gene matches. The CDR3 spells CASSSRTSGRPLPQYF. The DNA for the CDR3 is TGTGCCAGCAGCTCACGAACTAGCGGGAGGCCACTGCCGCAGTATTTT.

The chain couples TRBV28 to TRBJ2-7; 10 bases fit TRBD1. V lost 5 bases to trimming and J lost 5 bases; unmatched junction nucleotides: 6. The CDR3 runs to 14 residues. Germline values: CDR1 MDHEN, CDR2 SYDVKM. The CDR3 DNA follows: TGTGCCAGCAGTCGGACAGGGGGACAACACGAGCAGTACTTC. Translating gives CASSRTGGQHEQYF. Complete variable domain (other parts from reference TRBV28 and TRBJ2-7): DVKVTQSSRYLVKRTGEKVFLECVQDMDHENMFWYRQDPGLGLRLIYFSYDVKMKEKGDIPEGYSVSREKKERFSLILESASTNQTSMYLCASSRTGGQHEQYFGPGTRLTVT.

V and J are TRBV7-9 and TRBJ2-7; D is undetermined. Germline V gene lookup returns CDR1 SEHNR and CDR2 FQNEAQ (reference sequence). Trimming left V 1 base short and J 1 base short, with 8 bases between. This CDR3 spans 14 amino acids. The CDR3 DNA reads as TGTGCCAGCAGCTTAGTCCGCGGTTCCTACGAGCAGTACTTC. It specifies CASSLVRGSYEQYF.

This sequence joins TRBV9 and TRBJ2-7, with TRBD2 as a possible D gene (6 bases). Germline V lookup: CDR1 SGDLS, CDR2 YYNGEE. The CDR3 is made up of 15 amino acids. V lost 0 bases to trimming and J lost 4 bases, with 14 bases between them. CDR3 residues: CASSVGDGSVYEQYF. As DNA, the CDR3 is TGTGCCAGCAGCGTAGGGGACGGGAGTGTATACGAGCAGTACTTC.

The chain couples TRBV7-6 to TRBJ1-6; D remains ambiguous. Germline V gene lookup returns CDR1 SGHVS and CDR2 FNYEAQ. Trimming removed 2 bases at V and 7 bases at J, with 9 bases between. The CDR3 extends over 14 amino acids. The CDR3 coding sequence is TGTGCCAGCAGCTTAAAGCCGGGGAATTCACCCCTCCACTTT. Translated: CASSLKPGNSPLHF.

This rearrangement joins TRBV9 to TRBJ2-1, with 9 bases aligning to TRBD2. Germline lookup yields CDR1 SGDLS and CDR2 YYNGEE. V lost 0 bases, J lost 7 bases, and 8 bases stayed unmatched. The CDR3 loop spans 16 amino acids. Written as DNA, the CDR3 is TGTGCCAGCAGCGTAGAGGCTAGCGGGACTACAAATGAGCAGTTCTTC. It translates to CASSVEASGTTNEQFF.

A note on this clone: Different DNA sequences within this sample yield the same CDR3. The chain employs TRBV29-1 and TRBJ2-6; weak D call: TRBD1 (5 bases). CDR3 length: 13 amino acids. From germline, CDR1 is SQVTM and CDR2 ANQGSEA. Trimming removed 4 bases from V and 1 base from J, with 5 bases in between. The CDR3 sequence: CSVAGSGANVLTF. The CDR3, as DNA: TGCAGCGTTGCAGGGTCTGGGGCCAACGTCCTGACTTTC.

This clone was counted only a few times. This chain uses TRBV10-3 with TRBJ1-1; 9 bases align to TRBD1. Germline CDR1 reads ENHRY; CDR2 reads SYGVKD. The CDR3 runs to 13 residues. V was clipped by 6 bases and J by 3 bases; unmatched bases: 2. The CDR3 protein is CAIRGQGDTEAFF. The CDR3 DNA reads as TGTGCCATCAGGGGACAGGGTGACACTGAAGCTTTCTTT.

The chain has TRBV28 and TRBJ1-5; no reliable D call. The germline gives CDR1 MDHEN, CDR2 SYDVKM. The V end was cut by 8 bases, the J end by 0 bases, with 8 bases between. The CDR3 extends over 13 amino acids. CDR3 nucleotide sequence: TGTGCCAGCCGGGTTACTAGCAATCAGCCCCAGCATTTT. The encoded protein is CASRVTSNQPQHF.

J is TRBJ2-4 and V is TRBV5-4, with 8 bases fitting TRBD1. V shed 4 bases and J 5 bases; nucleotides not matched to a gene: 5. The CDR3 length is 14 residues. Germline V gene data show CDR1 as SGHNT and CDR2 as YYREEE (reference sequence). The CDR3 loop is CASSLGQGENIQYF. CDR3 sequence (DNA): TGTGCCAGCAGCCTAGGACAGGGAGAAAACATTCAGTACTTC.

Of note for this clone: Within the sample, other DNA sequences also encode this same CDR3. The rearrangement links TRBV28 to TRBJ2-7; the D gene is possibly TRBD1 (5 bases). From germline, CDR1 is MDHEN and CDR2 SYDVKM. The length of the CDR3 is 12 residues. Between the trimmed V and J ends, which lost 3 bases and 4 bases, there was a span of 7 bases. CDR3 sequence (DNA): TGTGCCAGCAGTTTCCCAGGGTACGAGCAGTACTTC. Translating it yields CASSFPGYEQYF. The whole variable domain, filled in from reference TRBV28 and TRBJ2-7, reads DVKVTQSSRYLVKRTGEKVFLECVQDMDHENMFWYRQDPGLGLRLIYFSYDVKMKEKGDIPEGYSVSREKKERFSLILESASTNQTSMYLCASSFPGYEQYFGPGTRLTVT.

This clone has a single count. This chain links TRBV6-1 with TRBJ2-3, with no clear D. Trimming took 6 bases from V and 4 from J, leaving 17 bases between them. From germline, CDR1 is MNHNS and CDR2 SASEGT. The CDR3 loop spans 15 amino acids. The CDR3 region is CASRVAPSGADTQYF. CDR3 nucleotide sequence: TGTGCCAGCAGAGTTGCCCCGAGTGGTGCAGATACGCAGTATTTT.

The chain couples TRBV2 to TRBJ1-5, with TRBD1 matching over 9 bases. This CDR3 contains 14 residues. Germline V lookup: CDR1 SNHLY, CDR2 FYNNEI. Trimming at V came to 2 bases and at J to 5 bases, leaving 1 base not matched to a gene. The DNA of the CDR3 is TGTGCCAGCAGTGAATACAGGGGGCATCAGCCCCAGCATTTT. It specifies CASSEYRGHQPQHF.

The CDR3, as DNA: TGCGCCAGCAGCCAAGATGGCGCGGGAGGGGCAGATACGCAGTATTTT. It yields the protein CASSQDGAGGADTQYF. The V gene is TRBV4-3, the J gene TRBJ2-3, with TRBD2 matching over 9 bases. Germline assignment: CDR1 LGHNA and CDR2 YSLEER. Trimming cost V 0 bases and J 4 bases; bases outside gene matches: 5. There are 16 residues in the CDR3.

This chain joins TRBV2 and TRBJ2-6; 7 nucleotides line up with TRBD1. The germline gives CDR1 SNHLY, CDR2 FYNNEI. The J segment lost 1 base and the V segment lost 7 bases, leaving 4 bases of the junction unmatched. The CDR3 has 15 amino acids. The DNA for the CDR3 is TGTGCCAGCAATATACAGGGGTCTGGGGCCAACGTCCTGACTTTC. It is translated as CASNIQGSGANVLTF.

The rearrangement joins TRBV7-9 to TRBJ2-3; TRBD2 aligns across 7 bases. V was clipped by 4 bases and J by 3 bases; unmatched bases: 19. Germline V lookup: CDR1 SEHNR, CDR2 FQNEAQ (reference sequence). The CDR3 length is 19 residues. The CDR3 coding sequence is TGTGCCAGCAGCTCCGGTCGCGGGGGAATGGCTAGTTGGACAGATACGCAGTATTTT. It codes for CASSSGRGGMASWTDTQYF.

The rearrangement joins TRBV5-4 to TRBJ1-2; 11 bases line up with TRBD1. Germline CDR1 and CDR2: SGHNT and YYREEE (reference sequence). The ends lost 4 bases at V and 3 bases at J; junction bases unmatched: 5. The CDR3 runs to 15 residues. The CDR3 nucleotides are TGTGCCAGCAGCGCCCGGGACAGGGGGGACTATGGCTACACCTTC. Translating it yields CASSARDRGDYGYTF.